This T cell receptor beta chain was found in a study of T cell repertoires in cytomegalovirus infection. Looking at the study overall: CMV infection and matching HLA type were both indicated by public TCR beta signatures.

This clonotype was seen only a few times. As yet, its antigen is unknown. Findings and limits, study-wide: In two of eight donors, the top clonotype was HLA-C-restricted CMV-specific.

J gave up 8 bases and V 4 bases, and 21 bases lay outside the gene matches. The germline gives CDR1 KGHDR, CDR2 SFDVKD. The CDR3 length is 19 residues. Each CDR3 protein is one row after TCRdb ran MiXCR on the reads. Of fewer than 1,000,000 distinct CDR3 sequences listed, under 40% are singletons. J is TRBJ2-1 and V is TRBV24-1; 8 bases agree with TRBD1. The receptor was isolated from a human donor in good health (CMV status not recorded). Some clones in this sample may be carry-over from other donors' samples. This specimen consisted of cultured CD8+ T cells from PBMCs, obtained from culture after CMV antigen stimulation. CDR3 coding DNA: TGTGCCACCAGTGACCCCGGAACCGGGACAGGTTTTGGTTCGGATGAGCAGTTCTTC. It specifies CATSDPGTGTGFGSDEQFF.